This TCR beta chain originates from a study of naive and memory T cell subsets. TCR cDNA received a 3' ligated oligonucleotide that carried a UMI. Adult healthy volunteers gave 2.5 ml peripheral blood for whole-blood RNA. Unsorted total RNA, roughly 1 to 1000 ng, was DNase treated before reverse transcription. Trimming removed 1 base from V and 4 bases from J; junction bases left unmatched: 1. Germline V gives CDR1 SGHTA, CDR2 FQGNSA. The CDR3 is made up of 15 amino acids. Amplification of ligated cDNA took four PCR rounds with SP2 and nested alpha and beta constant primers. MiXCR, applied by TCRdb to the 5' RACE reads, yields one record per CDR3 protein. The data hold more than 45,000 distinct CDR3 sequences, with more than 7% observed a single time.

This chain links TRBV7-2 with TRBJ2-1; 10 nucleotides agree with TRBD2. The clonotype was recovered from a male donor in good health. The CDR3 is CASSLVSGRYNEQFF. The DNA of the CDR3 is TGTGCCAGCAGCTTAGTTAGCGGGAGGTACAATGAGCAGTTCTTC. Together with reference TRBV7-2 and TRBJ2-1, the CDR3 gives the full variable domain: GAGVSQSPSNKVTEKGKDVELRCDPISGHTALYWYRQSLGQGLEFLIYFQGNSAPDKSGLPSDRFSAERTGGSVSTLTIQRTQQEDSAVYLCASSLVSGRYNEQFFGPGTRLTVL.